The 4 T cell receptor beta chains in this list originate from one sample, sequenced in a study of beta chain features in type 1 diabetes. General study results and limits: All four CD4+ subsets of Type 1 diabetes patients contained TCRB CDR3s that were moderately but significantly shorter.

For these receptors, no antigen is known. Expressed TCRB transcripts were sequenced after all isolated RNA was converted to cDNA. Assay: immunoSEQ multiplex PCR; the TCRdb copy retains only in-frame clones and omits some. The sample lists around 710,000 clones; roughly 12% were seen once. Specimen: naive CD4+ T cells from blood. These receptors all come from a man aged 25 to 40 with type 1 diabetes.

CDR3 nucleotide sequence: TGTGCCAGCAGTTTATTTGGGGACACCGGCAATCAGCCCCAGCATTTT. It yields the protein CASSLFGDTGNQPQHF. V usage is TRBV27 and J usage is TRBJ1-5, with a tentative D call TRBD1 (6 bases). V lost 1 base and J 2 bases, leaving 12 bases between the germline ends. CDR3 length equals 16 residues. Germline lookup yields CDR1 MNHEY and CDR2 SMNVEV (reference sequence).

The chain uses TRBV7-2 and TRBJ1-2; 7 bases line up with TRBD1. With 5 bases clipped from V and 6 bases from J, the junction kept 3 bases outside the gene matches. From germline, CDR1 is SGHTA and CDR2 FQGNSA. CDR3 length: 12 residues. This CDR3 reads CASSDRVNGYTF. The CDR3 nucleotides read TGTGCCAGCAGCGACAGGGTTAATGGCTACACCTTC.

This clone was detected a few times. The V call is TRBV28, the J call TRBJ2-7; 8 nucleotides agree with TRBD1. The CDR3 length is 14 residues. V lost 8 bases and J lost 0; bases outside the gene matches: 6. CDR1 is MDHEN, CDR2 SYDVKM, per germline. The CDR3 here is CASADQGASYEQYF. The CDR3, as DNA: TGTGCCAGCGCAGACCAGGGGGCCTCCTACGAGCAGTACTTC. Complete variable domain (other parts from reference TRBV28 and TRBJ2-7): DVKVTQSSRYLVKRTGEKVFLECVQDMDHENMFWYRQDPGLGLRLIYFSYDVKMKEKGDIPEGYSVSREKKERFSLILESASTNQTSMYLCASADQGASYEQYFGPGTRLTVT.

V is TRBV19 and J is TRBJ2-1; D is perhaps TRBD2 (5 bases). This CDR3 contains 14 residues. Trimming pared 8 bases from V and 3 bases from J, leaving 14 bases between. Germline CDR1 LNHDA, CDR2 SQIVND (reference sequence). CDR3 sequence: CASQNGILYNEQFF. The CDR3 DNA is TGTGCCAGTCAAAACGGGATTCTCTACAATGAGCAGTTCTTC.